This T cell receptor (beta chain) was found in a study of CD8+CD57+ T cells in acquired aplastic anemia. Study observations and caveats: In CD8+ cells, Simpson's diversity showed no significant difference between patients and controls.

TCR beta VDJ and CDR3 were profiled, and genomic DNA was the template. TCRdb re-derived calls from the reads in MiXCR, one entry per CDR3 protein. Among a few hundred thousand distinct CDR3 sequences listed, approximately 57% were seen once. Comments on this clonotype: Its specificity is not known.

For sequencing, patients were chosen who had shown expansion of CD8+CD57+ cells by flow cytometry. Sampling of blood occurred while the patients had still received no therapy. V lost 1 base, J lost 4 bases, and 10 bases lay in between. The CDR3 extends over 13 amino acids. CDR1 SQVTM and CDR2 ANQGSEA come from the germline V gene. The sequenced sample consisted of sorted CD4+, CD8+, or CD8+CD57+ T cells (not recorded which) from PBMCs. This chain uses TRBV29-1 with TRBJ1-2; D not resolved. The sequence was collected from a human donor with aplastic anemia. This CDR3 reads CSVEGASVYGYTF. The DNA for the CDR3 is TGCAGCGTTGAAGGTGCAAGTGTCTATGGCTACACCTTC.